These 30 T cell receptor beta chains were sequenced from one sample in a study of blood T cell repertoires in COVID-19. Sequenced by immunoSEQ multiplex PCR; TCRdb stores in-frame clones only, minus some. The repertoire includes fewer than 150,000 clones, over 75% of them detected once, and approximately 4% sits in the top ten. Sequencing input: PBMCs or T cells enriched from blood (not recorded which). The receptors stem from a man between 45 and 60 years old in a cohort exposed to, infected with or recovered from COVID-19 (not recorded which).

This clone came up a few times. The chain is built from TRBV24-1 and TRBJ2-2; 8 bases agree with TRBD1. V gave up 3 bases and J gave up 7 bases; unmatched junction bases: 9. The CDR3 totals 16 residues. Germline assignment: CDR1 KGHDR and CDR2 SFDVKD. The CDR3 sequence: CATSDRETGVVGELFF. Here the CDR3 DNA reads TGTGCCACCAGTGATCGCGAGACAGGGGTCGTCGGGGAGCTGTTTTTT.

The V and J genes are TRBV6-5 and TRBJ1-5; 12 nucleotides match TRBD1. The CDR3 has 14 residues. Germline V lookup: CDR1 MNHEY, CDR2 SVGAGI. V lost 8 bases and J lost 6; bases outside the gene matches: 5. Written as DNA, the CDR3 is TGTGCCAGCGCCGGGACAGGGGGCTTTCAGCCCCAGCATTTT. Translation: CASAGTGGFQPQHF.

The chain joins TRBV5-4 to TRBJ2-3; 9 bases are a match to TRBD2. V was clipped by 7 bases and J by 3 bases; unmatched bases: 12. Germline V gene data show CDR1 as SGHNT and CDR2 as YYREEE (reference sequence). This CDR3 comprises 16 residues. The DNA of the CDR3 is TGTGCCAGCGGCGGCTCGGTCGCGGGAGGGACAGATACGCAGTATTTT. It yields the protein CASGGSVAGGTDTQYF.

The chain's CDR3 is CASSSLAGGGDGELFF. The CDR3, as DNA: TGTGCCAGCAGTTCTCTAGCGGGAGGAGGTGACGGGGAGCTGTTTTTT. The chain couples TRBV27 to TRBJ2-2; 11 bases match TRBD2. The germline gives CDR1 MNHEY, CDR2 SMNVEV (reference sequence). With V trimmed by 4 bases and J by 7 bases, 8 bases remained unmatched. The CDR3 totals 16 residues.

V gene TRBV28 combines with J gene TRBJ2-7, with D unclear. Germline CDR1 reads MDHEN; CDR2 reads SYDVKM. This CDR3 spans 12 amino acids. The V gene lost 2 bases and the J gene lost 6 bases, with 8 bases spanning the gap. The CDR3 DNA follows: TGTGCCAGCAGTTTAGACTCTCTCGAGCAGTACTTC. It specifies CASSLDSLEQYF.

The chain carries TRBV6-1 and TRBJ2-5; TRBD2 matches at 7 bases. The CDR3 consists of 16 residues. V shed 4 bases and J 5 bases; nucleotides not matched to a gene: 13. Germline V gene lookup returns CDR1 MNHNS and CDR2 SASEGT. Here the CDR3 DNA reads TGTGCCAGCAGTGGTTGGGGAGCGGGAAGCATGGAGACCCAGTACTTC. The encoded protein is CASSGWGAGSMETQYF.

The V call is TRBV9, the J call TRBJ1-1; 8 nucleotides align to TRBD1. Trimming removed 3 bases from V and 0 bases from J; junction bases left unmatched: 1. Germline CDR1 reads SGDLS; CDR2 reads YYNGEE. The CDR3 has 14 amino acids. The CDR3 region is CASSGQGLNTEAFF. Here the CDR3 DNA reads TGTGCCAGCAGCGGACAGGGGTTGAACACTGAAGCTTTCTTT.

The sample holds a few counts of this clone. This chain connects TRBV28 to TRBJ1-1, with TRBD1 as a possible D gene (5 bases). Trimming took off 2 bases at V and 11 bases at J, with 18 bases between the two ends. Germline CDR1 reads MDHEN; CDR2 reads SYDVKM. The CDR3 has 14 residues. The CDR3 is CASSLAGGSGRAFF. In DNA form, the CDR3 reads TGTGCCAGCAGTTTAGCCGGGGGGTCGGGAAGGGCTTTCTTT.

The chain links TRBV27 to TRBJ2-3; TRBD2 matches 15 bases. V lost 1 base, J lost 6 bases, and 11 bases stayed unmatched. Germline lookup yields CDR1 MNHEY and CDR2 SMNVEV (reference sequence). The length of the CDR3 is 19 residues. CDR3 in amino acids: CASSLYSPGTSGRWDTQYF. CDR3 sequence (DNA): TGTGCCAGCAGTTTATATTCACCCGGGACTAGCGGGAGGTGGGATACGCAGTATTTT.

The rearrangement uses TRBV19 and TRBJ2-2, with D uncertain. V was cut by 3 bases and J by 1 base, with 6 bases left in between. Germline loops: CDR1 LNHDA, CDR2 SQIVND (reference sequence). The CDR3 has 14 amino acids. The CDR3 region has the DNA TGTGCCAGTAGTATTTCAGGGAACACCGGGGAGCTGTTTTTT. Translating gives CASSISGNTGELFF.

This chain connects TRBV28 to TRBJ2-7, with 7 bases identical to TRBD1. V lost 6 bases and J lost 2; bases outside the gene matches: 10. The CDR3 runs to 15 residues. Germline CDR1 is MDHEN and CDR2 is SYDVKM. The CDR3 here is CASSRQGLGTYEQYF. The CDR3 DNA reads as TGTGCCAGCAGCAGACAGGGTTTAGGGACCTACGAGCAGTACTTC. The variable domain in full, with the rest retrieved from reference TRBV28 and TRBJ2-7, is DVKVTQSSRYLVKRTGEKVFLECVQDMDHENMFWYRQDPGLGLRLIYFSYDVKMKEKGDIPEGYSVSREKKERFSLILESASTNQTSMYLCASSRQGLGTYEQYFGPGTRLTVT.

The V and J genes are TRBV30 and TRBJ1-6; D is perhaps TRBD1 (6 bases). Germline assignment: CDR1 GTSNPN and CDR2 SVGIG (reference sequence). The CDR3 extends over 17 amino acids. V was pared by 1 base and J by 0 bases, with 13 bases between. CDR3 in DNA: TGTGCCTGGAGTGCCGGACAGCAGGTCTCCTATAATTCACCCCTCCACTTT. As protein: CAWSAGQQVSYNSPLHF.

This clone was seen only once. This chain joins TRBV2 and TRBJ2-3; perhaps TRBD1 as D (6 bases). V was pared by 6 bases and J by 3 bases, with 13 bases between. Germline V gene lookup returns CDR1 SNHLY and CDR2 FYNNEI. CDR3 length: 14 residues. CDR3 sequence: CASRALQGTDTQYF. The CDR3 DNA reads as TGTGCCAGCAGAGCATTACAGGGTACAGATACGCAGTATTTT.

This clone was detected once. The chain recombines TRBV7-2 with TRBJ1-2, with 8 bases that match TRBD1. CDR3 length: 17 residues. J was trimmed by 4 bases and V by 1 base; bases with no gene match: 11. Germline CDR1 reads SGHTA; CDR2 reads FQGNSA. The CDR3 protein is CASSLVSQGAGIYGYTF. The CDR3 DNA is TGTGCCAGCAGCTTAGTCTCCCAGGGGGCAGGGATCTATGGCTACACCTTC.

CDR3 amino acids: CASTPDSVVGTIYF. The CDR3, as DNA: TGTGCCAGCACCCCGGACAGTGTCGTCGGCACCATATATTTT. The J gene is TRBJ1-3, the V gene TRBV11-2; possibly TRBD1 for D (6 bases). Germline V lookup: CDR1 SGHAT, CDR2 FQNNGV. Trimming pared 7 bases from V and 9 bases from J, leaving 19 bases between. This CDR3 contains 14 residues.

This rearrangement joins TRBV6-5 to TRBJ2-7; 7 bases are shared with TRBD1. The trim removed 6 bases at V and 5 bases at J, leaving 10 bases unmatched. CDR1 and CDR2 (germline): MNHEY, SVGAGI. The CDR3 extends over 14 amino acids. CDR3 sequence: CASRRGGARDEQYF. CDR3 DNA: TGTGCCAGCAGGAGAGGGGGCGCCCGGGACGAGCAGTACTTC.

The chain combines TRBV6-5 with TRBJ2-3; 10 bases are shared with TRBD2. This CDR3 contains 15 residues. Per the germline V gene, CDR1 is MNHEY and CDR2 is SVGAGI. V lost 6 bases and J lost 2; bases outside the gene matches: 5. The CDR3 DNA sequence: TGTGCCAGCAGGAATAGCGGGAGGCTCACAGATACGCAGTATTTT. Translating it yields CASRNSGRLTDTQYF.

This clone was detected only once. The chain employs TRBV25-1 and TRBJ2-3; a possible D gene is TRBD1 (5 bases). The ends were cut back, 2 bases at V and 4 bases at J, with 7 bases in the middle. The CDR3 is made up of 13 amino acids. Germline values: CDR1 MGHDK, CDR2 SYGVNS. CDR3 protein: CASSEGAADTQYF. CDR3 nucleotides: TGTGCCAGCAGTGAAGGGGCAGCAGATACGCAGTATTTT. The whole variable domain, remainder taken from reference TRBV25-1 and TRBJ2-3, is EADIYQTPRYLVIGTGKKITLECSQTMGHDKMYWYQQDPGMELHLIHYSYGVNSTEKGDLSSESTVSRIRTEHFPLTLESARPSHTSQYLCASSEGAADTQYFGPGTRLTVL.

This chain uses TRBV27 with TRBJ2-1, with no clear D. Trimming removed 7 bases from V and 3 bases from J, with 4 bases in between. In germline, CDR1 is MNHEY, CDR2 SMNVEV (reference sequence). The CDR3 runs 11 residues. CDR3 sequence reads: CASTLYNEQFF. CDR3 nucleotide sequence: TGTGCCAGCACCCTCTACAATGAGCAGTTCTTC.

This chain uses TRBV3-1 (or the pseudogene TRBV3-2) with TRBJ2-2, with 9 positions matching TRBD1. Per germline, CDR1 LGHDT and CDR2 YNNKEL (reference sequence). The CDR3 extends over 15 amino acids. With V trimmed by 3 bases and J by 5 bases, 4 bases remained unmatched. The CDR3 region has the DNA TGTGCCAGCAGCCAGGCCGGGACAGGGACCGGGGAGCTGTTTTTT. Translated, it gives CASSQAGTGTGELFF.

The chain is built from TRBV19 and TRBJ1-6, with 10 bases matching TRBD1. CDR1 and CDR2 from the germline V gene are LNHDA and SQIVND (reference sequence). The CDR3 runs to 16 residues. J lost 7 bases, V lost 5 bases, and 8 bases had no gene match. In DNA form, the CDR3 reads TGTGCCAGTAGTGACCCCGGACAGGGGGAGAATTCACCCCTCCACTTT. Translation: CASSDPGQGENSPLHF.

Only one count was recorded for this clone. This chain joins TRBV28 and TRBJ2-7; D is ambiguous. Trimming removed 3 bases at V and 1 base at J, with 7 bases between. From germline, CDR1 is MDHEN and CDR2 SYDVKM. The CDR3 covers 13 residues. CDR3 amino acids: CASSFSPSYEQYF. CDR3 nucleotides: TGTGCCAGCAGTTTCTCCCCTTCCTACGAGCAGTACTTC.

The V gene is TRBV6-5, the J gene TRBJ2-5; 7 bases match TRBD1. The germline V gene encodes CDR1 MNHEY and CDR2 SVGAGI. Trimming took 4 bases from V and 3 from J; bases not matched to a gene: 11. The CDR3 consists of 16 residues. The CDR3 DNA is TGTGCCAGCAGTTCATCAAGTCGTACAGGGGAAGAGACCCAGTACTTC. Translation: CASSSSSRTGEETQYF.

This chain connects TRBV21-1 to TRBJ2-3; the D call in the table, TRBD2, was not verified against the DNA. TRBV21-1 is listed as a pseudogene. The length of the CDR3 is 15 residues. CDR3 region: CASSKGGGIPDTQYF. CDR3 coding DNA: TGTGCCAGCAGCAAAGGGGGAGGGATACCAGATACGCAGTATTTT.

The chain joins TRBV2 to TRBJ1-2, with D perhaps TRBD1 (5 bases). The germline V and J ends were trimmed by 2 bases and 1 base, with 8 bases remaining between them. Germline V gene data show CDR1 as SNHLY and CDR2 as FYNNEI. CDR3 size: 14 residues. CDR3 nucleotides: TGTGCCAGCAGTGAATGGGGCAGTAACTATGGCTACACCTTC. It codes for CASSEWGSNYGYTF.

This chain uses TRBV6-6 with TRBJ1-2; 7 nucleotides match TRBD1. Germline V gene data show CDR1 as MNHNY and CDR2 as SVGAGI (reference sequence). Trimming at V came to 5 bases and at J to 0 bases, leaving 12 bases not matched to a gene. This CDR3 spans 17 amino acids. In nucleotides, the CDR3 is TGTGCCAGCAGTCCCCGCGGAGGGGGCGCAGCTAACTATGGCTACACCTTC. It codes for CASSPRGGGAANYGYTF.

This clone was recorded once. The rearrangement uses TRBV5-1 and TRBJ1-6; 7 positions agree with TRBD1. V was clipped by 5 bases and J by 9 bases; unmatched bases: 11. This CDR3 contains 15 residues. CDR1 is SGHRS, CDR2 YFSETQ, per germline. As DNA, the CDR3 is TGCGCCAGCAGAATAACCGAGACAGGGAGTTCACCCCTCCACTTT. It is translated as CASRITETGSSPLHF. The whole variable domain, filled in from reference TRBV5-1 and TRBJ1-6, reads KAGVTQTPRYLIKTRGQQVTLSCSPISGHRSVSWYQQTPGQGLQFLFEYFSETQRNKGNFPGRFSGRQFSNSRSEMNVSTLELGDSALYLCASRITETGSSPLHFGNGTRLTVT.

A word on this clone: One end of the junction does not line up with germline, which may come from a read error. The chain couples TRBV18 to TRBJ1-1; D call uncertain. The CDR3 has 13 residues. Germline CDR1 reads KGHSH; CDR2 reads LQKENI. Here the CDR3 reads CASSQERAGLGGF. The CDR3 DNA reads TGTGCCAGCTCTCAGGAGCGAGCGGGATTGGGAGGCTTT. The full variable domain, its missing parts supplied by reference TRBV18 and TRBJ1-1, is NAGVMQNPRHLVRRRGQEARLRCSPMKGHSHVYWYRQLPEEGLKFMVYLQKENIIDESGMPKERFSAEFPKEGPSILRIQQVVRGDSAAYFCASSQERAGLGGFGQGTRLTVV.

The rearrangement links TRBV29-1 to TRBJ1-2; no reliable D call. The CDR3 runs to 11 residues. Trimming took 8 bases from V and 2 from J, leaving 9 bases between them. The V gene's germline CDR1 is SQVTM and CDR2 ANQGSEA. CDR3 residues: CSTDGNYGYTF. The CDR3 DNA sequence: TGCAGCACGGACGGGAACTATGGCTACACCTTC.

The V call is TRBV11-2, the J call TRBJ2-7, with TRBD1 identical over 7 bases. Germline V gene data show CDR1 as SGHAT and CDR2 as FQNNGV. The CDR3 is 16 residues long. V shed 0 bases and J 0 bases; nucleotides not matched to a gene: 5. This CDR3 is CASSLDLGQSSYEQYF. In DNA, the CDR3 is TGTGCCAGCAGCTTAGATCTGGGACAGAGCTCCTACGAGCAGTACTTC.